The source of this T cell receptor (beta chain) is a study of cytomegalovirus exposure and HLA in healthy donors. Study overall: HLA-typed donors contributed 80 million to 85 million unique TCRs, which were held in an early data release. Findings and caveats of the study: In a later analysis, several top co-occurrence clusters appeared linked to parvovirus B19, influenza, CMV and Epstein-Barr virus.

Each of the donors was a healthy bone marrow donor. The PCR ran on 60 Vbeta and 13 Jbeta primers. TCRdb's table, derived via immunoSEQ multiplex PCR, lists solely in-frame clones and lacks some. In the table there are fewer than 80,000 clones, less than 75% of which are singletons. Regarding this clone: Its antigen is not identified.

Trimming cost V 8 bases and J 5 bases, with 15 bases left between them. Germline V gene data show CDR1 as MNHNY and CDR2 as SVGAGI (reference sequence). This CDR3 has 13 residues. Source material: PBMCs. V gene TRBV6-6 combines with J gene TRBJ1-2; no reliable D call. The clonotype originates from a man aged 45-60 years in good health and CMV-seropositive. The CDR3: CASAGGPPYGYTF. As DNA, the CDR3 is TGTGCCAGCGCCGGAGGGCCCCCTTATGGCTACACCTTC.